Presented here are 8 T cell receptor beta chains from one specimen sequenced in a study of T cell repertoires in cytomegalovirus infection. Their cognate antigens are unknown. TCRdb analysed the reads with MiXCR anew, one entry per CDR3 protein. The table has fewer than 900,000 distinct CDR3 sequences, roughly 29% seen once. The sequencing here drew on cultured CD8+ T cells from PBMCs, taken from culture after CMV antigen stimulation. These receptors originate from a human donor in good health (CMV status not recorded). Some clones in this sample may be carry-over from other donors' samples.

V gene TRBV28 combines with J gene TRBJ2-5, with D possibly being TRBD2 (6 bases). The CDR3 covers 15 residues. Trimming stripped 2 bases from V and 1 base from J, with 11 bases between. The germline CDR1 and CDR2 sequences are MDHEN and SYDVKM. CDR3 in DNA: TGTGCCAGCAGTTTAGCGGCGGGGACCCAAGAGACCCAGTACTTC. It codes for CASSLAAGTQETQYF.

In this sample, this clonotype turned up many times. V usage is TRBV14 and J usage is TRBJ1-1; D may be TRBD1 (5 bases). The germline V and J ends were trimmed by 1 base and 3 bases, with 9 bases remaining between them. The CDR3 covers 14 residues. Germline V gene sequence: CDR1 SGHDN, CDR2 FVKESK. CDR3 sequence reads: CASSQGGAYTEAFF. As DNA, the CDR3 is TGTGCCAGCAGCCAAGGAGGGGCGTACACTGAAGCTTTCTTT.

Comment on this clonotype: One end of the junction is discordant with germline, which a read error may explain. J is TRBJ2-1 and V is TRBV7-9; D uncertain. This CDR3 has 17 amino acids. Germline V gene sequence: CDR1 SEHNR, CDR2 FQNEAQ (reference sequence). The CDR3 DNA is TGTGCCAGCAGCTTAGTAGGCGTCGATTCGGAATACAATGAGCTGTTCTTC. It codes for CASSLVGVDSEYNELFF.

There are a few counts of this clonotype. This sequence joins TRBV7-8 and TRBJ1-6; D gene ambiguous. The germline gives CDR1 SGHVS, CDR2 FQNEAQ. V was shortened by 7 bases and J by 4 bases, with 17 bases between the two germline ends. This CDR3 has 16 amino acids. The CDR3 sequence: CASTPEAIIYNSPLHF. DNA of the CDR3: TGTGCCAGCACCCCGGAGGCTATAATTTATAATTCACCCCTCCACTTT.

This clonotype was seen more than once but under ten times. The chain carries TRBV19 and TRBJ1-6; D is uncertain. V lost 3 bases, J lost 7 bases, and 4 bases lay in between. CDR1 and CDR2 from the germline V gene are LNHDA and SQIVND (reference sequence). CDR3 size: 12 residues. The CDR3 reads CASSIGNSPLHF. The CDR3 coding sequence is TGTGCCAGTAGTATTGGGAATTCACCCCTCCACTTT.

This clonotype was seen only a few times. The gene calls are TRBV5-4 and TRBJ2-1; weak D call: TRBD1 (6 bases). Trimming took off 4 bases at V and 3 bases at J, with 14 bases between the two ends. The germline V gene encodes CDR1 SGHNT and CDR2 YYREEE (reference sequence). The CDR3 totals 15 residues. CDR3 in DNA: TGTGCCAGCAGCCCTTCGGACAGAAACTACAATGAGCAGTTCTTC. It codes for CASSPSDRNYNEQFF. The whole variable domain, filled in from reference TRBV5-4 and TRBJ2-1, reads ETGVTQSPTHLIKTRGQQVTLRCSSQSGHNTVSWYQQALGQGPQFIFQYYREEENGRGNFPPRFSGLQFPNYSSELNVNALELDDSALYLCASSPSDRNYNEQFFGPGTRLTVL.

This clonotype has just one count. The chain links TRBV7-9 to TRBJ1-1; D is undetermined. CDR1 is SEHNR, CDR2 FQNEAQ, per germline (reference sequence). The CDR3 is made up of 14 amino acids. The V end lost 1 base, the J end lost 1 base, and 7 bases lay between the germline ends. This chain's CDR3 is CASSLEDGNTEAFF. For the CDR3, the DNA is TGTGCCAGCAGCTTAGAGGATGGGAACACTGAAGCTTTCTTT.

This clonotype came up once. The gene calls are TRBV7-2 and TRBJ1-1, with unresolved D. Trimming left V 5 bases short and J 0 bases short, with 7 bases between. Germline values: CDR1 SGHTA, CDR2 FQGNSA. This CDR3 comprises 13 residues. The CDR3 is CASSRYLNTEAFF. The CDR3 DNA reads as TGTGCCAGCAGCCGTTACTTGAACACTGAAGCTTTCTTT.